Shown below are 24 T cell receptor beta chains from a single sample sequenced in a study of shared clonotypes between healthy human individuals. TCRdb's table, derived via immunoSEQ multiplex PCR, lists solely in-frame clones and lacks some. This table has some 380,000 clones, about 96% appearing once. Material for sequencing was memory CD8+ T cells sorted from blood. This sample's subset: CD45RO+ cells pooled with CCR7-negative TemRA cells. These receptors came from a man aged 25 to 40 in good health.

This rearrangement joins TRBV5-1 to TRBJ1-1; the match to TRBD1 covers 7 bases. The CDR3 has 18 residues. CDR1 and CDR2 (germline): SGHRS, YFSETQ. The V and J ends lost 2 bases and 1 base, in that order; junction bases with no gene match: 14. The CDR3 DNA reads as TGCGCCAGCAGCTTTAGGGGCGAGGGGGCAAGAGGGAACACTGAAGCTTTCTTT. It specifies CASSFRGEGARGNTEAFF.

This clone was recorded once. V and J are TRBV28 and TRBJ2-7; D not certain. Trimming left V 6 bases short and J 4 bases short, with 10 bases between. The CDR3 is 12 residues long. Germline V lookup: CDR1 MDHEN, CDR2 SYDVKM. The CDR3 DNA reads as TGTGCCAGCAGCCCGACCCCTTACGAGCAGTACTTC. It codes for CASSPTPYEQYF.

The chain combines TRBV10-2 with TRBJ1-1; no clear D gene. The CDR3 loop spans 13 amino acids. Trimming removed 5 bases from V and 1 base from J, with 8 bases in between. CDR1 is WSHSY, CDR2 SAAADI, per germline. The CDR3 bases are TGCGCCAGCAGTCTTCAAGGGAACACTGAAGCTTTCTTT. It yields the protein CASSLQGNTEAFF.

The chain carries TRBV7-8 and TRBJ2-7; 11 nucleotides agree with TRBD1. The CDR3 totals 14 residues. V was pared by 6 bases and J by 3 bases, with 4 bases of the junction left unmatched. CDR1 and CDR2 from the germline V gene are SGHVS and FQNEAQ. The CDR3 sequence is CASSAGTGGYEQYF. For the CDR3, the DNA is TGTGCCAGCAGTGCCGGGACAGGGGGCTACGAGCAGTACTTC. Together with reference TRBV7-8 and TRBJ2-7, the CDR3 gives the full variable domain: GAGVSQSPRYKVAKRGQDVALRCDPISGHVSLFWYQQALGQGPEFLTYFQNEAQLDKSGLPSDRFFAERPEGSVSTLKIQRTQQEDSAVYLCASSAGTGGYEQYFGPGTRLTVT.

As concerns this clone: The junction shows a germline mismatch at one end, possibly a read error. The chain combines TRBV28 with TRBJ2-7; a possible D gene is TRBD1 (6 bases). CDR1 is MDHEN and CDR2 is SYDVKM in the germline V gene. The CDR3 has 13 residues. The CDR3 sequence: CAGSSGTPYEQYF. The CDR3, as DNA: TGTGCCGGCAGTTCCGGGACACCCTACGAGCAGTACTTC.

Only one count was recorded for this clone. The rearrangement links TRBV18 to TRBJ2-3, with TRBD1 matching over 8 bases. Germline V gives CDR1 KGHSH, CDR2 LQKENI. The junction had 0 bases not matched to a gene; V was cut back by 3 bases and J by 1 base. The CDR3 spans 14 residues. The CDR3 loop reads CASSPTGGTDTQYF. CDR3 nucleotide sequence: TGTGCCAGCTCACCGACAGGGGGCACAGATACGCAGTATTTT.

V and J are TRBV5-1 and TRBJ2-7; 9 positions match TRBD2. Looked up from germline, CDR1 is SGHRS and CDR2 is YFSETQ. The CDR3 runs 13 residues. V lost 1 base, J lost 4 bases, and 0 bases stayed unmatched. The CDR3 nucleotides are TGCGCCAGCAGCTTGACTAGCGGGTACGAGCAGTACTTC. Protein sequence: CASSLTSGYEQYF.

The rearrangement joins TRBV28 to TRBJ2-1, with TRBD2 identical over 7 bases. The germline CDR1 and CDR2 sequences are MDHEN and SYDVKM. The CDR3 covers 15 residues. V trimming: 4 bases; J trimming: 4 bases; junction bases outside the gene matches: 7. CDR3 nucleotide sequence: TGTGCCAGCAGTTCTGGAGGAGCGGGATACAATGAGCAGTTCTTC. It specifies CASSSGGAGYNEQFF.

The chain carries TRBV5-3 and TRBJ2-3; D might be TRBD1 (5 bases). TRBV5-3 is marked as an open reading frame, function uncertain. The CDR3 runs 14 residues. V was trimmed by 4 bases and J by 8 bases, leaving 17 bases between them. CDR3 bases: TGTGCCAGAAGCACGAGGACAAAGGTGACTACGCAGTATTTT. Amino acids: CARSTRTKVTTQYF.

The CDR3 DNA follows: TGTGCCTGGAGGGGAGCGGAACGATACGAGCAGTACTTC. Translated: CAWRGAERYEQYF. This rearrangement joins TRBV30 to TRBJ2-5; D is perhaps TRBD2 (5 bases). Judging by the DNA end, TRBJ2-7 fits better; the J call may be wrong. Germline V CDR1 and CDR2: GTSNPN, SVGIG (reference sequence). This CDR3 spans 13 amino acids.

For the CDR3, the DNA is TGTGCCATCAGTGACAACACAGATACGCAGTATTTT. Amino acid sequence: CAISDNTDTQYF. V usage is TRBV10-3 and J usage is TRBJ2-3; no clear D gene. Germline values: CDR1 ENHRY, CDR2 SYGVKD. The V gene lost 3 bases and the J gene lost 2 bases, with 3 bases spanning the gap. CDR3 size: 12 residues.

This clone was seen a few times. The chain is built from TRBV13 and TRBJ2-3, with D unclear. The germline CDR1 and CDR2 sequences are PRHDT and FYEKMQ (reference sequence). The V end was cut by 5 bases, the J end by 2 bases, with 5 bases between. This CDR3 region has 12 residues. This CDR3 is CASSPFTDTQYF. CDR3 nucleotide sequence: TGTGCCAGCAGCCCTTTCACAGATACGCAGTATTTT. The variable domain in full, with the rest retrieved from reference TRBV13 and TRBJ2-3, is AAGVIQSPRHLIKEKRETATLKCYPIPRHDTVYWYQQGPGQDPQFLISFYEKMQSDKGSIPDRFSAQQFSDYHSELNMSSLELGDSALYFCASSPFTDTQYFGPGTRLTVL.

The genes are TRBV6-1 and TRBJ2-7, with 11 nucleotides matching TRBD2. Trimming at V came to 7 bases and at J to 5 bases, leaving 10 bases not matched to a gene. The CDR3 has 15 amino acids. From germline, CDR1 is MNHNS and CDR2 SASEGT. The CDR3 loop is CASNGGASGRNEQYF. The CDR3 DNA is TGTGCCAGCAATGGCGGGGCTAGCGGGAGGAACGAGCAGTACTTC.

In DNA form, the CDR3 reads TGCAGCGTTGACACAGGGGGGGTATCCTACGAGCAGTACTTC. It is translated as CSVDTGGVSYEQYF. The rearrangement links TRBV29-1 to TRBJ2-7; D perhaps matches TRBD1 (8 bases). V lost 3 bases to trimming and J lost 1 base, with 13 bases between them. Germline V gene lookup returns CDR1 SQVTM and CDR2 ANQGSEA. The CDR3 loop spans 14 amino acids.

The chain uses TRBV10-3 and TRBJ2-1, with unresolved D. The CDR3 covers 14 residues. Germline CDR1 ENHRY, CDR2 SYGVKD. Trimming took off 4 bases at V and 2 bases at J, with 9 bases between the two ends. The DNA for the CDR3 is TGTGCCATCAGTGTGGCAGTACCCTACAATGAGCAGTTCTTC. Encoded protein: CAISVAVPYNEQFF.

This rearrangement joins TRBV30 to TRBJ2-7; perhaps D is TRBD1 or TRBD2 (5 bases each). V lost 1 base and J lost 3, with 10 bases in between. Per the germline V gene, CDR1 is GTSNPN and CDR2 is SVGIG (reference sequence). The CDR3 has 13 amino acids. The DNA for the CDR3 is TGTGCCTGGAGTGGCAGGGCGGGCTACGAGCAGTACTTC. Translating gives CAWSGRAGYEQYF.

CDR3 in DNA: TGTGCCAGCAGTACTACAGGGGGGGGACTGTTTTTT. The encoded protein is CASSTTGGGLFF. The V and J genes are TRBV28 and TRBJ1-4; 8 bases align to TRBD1. V lost 5 bases and J lost 13; bases outside the gene matches: 6. The CDR3 has 12 residues. Germline values: CDR1 MDHEN, CDR2 SYDVKM.

This chain joins TRBV11-2 and TRBJ2-7; TRBD2 matches at 9 bases. CDR1 SGHAT and CDR2 FQNNGV come from the germline V gene. V trimming: 5 bases; J trimming: 3 bases; junction bases outside the gene matches: 11. This CDR3 comprises 16 residues. Here the CDR3 reads CASSPTLAGYNYEQYF. The CDR3 DNA reads TGTGCCAGCAGCCCCACCCTAGCGGGATACAACTACGAGCAGTACTTC.

This chain joins TRBV2 and TRBJ1-2; unclear D gene. Germline CDR1 reads SNHLY; CDR2 reads FYNNEI. There are 16 residues in the CDR3. Trimming left V 6 bases short and J 0 bases short, with 17 bases between. This CDR3 is CASRADGRHTNYGYTF. The CDR3 coding sequence is TGTGCCAGCAGAGCCGACGGACGGCATACTAACTATGGCTACACCTTC. Together with reference TRBV2 and TRBJ1-2, the CDR3 gives the full variable domain: EPEVTQTPSHQVTQMGQEVILRCVPISNHLYFYWYRQILGQKVEFLVSFYNNEISEKSEIFDDQFSVERPDGSNFTLKIRSTKLEDSAMYFCASRADGRHTNYGYTFGSGTRLTVV.

This clone appeared a few times. The J gene is TRBJ1-5, the V gene TRBV30; D not resolved. The germline gives CDR1 GTSNPN, CDR2 SVGIG (reference sequence). Trimming took 0 bases from V and 7 from J, leaving 10 bases between them. The CDR3 sequence is 13 residues long. The CDR3 DNA reads TGTGCCTGGAGTGTGGATAATCGGCAGCCCCAGCATTTT. Residues: CAWSVDNRQPQHF.

V is TRBV29-1 and J is TRBJ2-7; 8 nucleotides align to TRBD1. CDR1 is SQVTM, CDR2 ANQGSEA, per germline. The CDR3 sequence is 13 residues long. Trimming took 6 bases from V and 2 from J; bases not matched to a gene: 6. CDR3 protein: CSVATGGPYEQYF. The CDR3, as DNA: TGCAGCGTAGCAACAGGGGGGCCCTACGAGCAGTACTTC.

This sequence joins TRBV28 and TRBJ1-4; possibly TRBD1 for D (5 bases). The germline CDR1 and CDR2 sequences are MDHEN and SYDVKM. Trimming stripped 8 bases from V and 5 bases from J, with 18 bases between. There are 15 residues in the CDR3. The CDR3 sequence is CASDAPGQGNEKLFF. CDR3 DNA sequence: TGTGCCAGCGATGCCCCGGGGCAGGGAAATGAAAAACTGTTTTTT.

This clone was found a few times. The chain employs TRBV20-1 and TRBJ2-5; no definite D call. Germline V gene lookup returns CDR1 DFQATT and CDR2 SNEGSKA (reference sequence). Trimming pared 4 bases from V and 4 bases from J, leaving 7 bases between. This CDR3 spans 11 amino acids. The CDR3 sequence: CSATSLETQYF. CDR3 nucleotide sequence: TGCAGTGCTACAAGTTTAGAGACCCAGTACTTC.

This rearrangement joins TRBV5-6 to TRBJ2-7, with 7 bases lining up with TRBD1. Germline assignment: CDR1 SGHDT and CDR2 YYEEEE. The CDR3 spans 15 residues. With 5 bases clipped from V and 4 bases from J, the junction kept 12 bases outside the gene matches. The CDR3 reads CASRPMTGNFYEQYF. The CDR3 DNA is TGTGCCAGCAGGCCCATGACAGGGAACTTTTACGAGCAGTACTTC.